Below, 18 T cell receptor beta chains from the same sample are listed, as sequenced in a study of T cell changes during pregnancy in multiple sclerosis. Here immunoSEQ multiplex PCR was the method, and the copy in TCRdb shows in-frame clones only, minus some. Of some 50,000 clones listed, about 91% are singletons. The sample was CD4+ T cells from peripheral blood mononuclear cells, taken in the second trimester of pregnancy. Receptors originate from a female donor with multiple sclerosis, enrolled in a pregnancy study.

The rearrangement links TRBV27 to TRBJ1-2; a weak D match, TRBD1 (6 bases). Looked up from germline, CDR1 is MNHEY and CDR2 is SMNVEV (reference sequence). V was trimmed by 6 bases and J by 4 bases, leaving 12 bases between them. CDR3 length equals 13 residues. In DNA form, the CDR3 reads TGTGCCAGCAGCCGAGTAGGGGGCTATGGCTACACCTTC. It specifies CASSRVGGYGYTF.

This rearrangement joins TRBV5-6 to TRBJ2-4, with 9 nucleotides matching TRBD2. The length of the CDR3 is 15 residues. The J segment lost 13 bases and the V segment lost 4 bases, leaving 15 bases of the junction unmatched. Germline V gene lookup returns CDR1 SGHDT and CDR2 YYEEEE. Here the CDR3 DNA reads TGTGCCAGCAGCCCTGGTAGCGGGGGCCCCAGCCCCCAGTACTTC. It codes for CASSPGSGGPSPQYF.

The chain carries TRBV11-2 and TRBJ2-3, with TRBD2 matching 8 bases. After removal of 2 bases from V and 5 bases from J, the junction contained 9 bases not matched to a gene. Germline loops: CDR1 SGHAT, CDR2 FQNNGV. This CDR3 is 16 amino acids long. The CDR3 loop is CASSLISGGAVDTQYF. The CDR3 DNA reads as TGTGCCAGCAGCTTAATAAGCGGGGGCGCAGTAGATACGCAGTATTTT. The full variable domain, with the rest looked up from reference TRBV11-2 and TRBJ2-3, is EAGVAQSPRYKIIEKRQSVAFWCNPISGHATLYWYQQILGQGPKLLIQFQNNGVVDDSQLPKDRFSAERLKGVDSTLKIQPAKLEDSAVYLCASSLISGGAVDTQYFGPGTRLTVL.

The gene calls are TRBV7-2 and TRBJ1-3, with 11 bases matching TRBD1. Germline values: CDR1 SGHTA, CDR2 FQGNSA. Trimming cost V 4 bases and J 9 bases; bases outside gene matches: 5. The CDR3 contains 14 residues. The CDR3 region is CASSSWTGGSTIYF. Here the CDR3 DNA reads TGTGCCAGCAGCTCCTGGACAGGGGGCAGCACCATATATTTT.

Here the CDR3 reads CASSQTGTTIYEQYF. CDR3 bases: TGCGCCAGCAGCCAAACCGGGACTACAATCTACGAGCAGTACTTC. This chain uses TRBV4-1 with TRBJ2-7, with TRBD2 identical over 7 bases. CDR3 length: 15 amino acids. The trim removed 2 bases at V and 3 bases at J, leaving 7 bases unmatched. CDR1 is MGHRA and CDR2 is YSYEKL in the germline V gene.

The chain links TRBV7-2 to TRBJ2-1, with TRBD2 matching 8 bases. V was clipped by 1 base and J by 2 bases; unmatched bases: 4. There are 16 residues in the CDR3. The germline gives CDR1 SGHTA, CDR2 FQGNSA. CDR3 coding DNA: TGTGCCAGCAGCTTAGTGGCGGGAGGTGCCTACAATGAGCAGTTCTTC. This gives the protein CASSLVAGGAYNEQFF.

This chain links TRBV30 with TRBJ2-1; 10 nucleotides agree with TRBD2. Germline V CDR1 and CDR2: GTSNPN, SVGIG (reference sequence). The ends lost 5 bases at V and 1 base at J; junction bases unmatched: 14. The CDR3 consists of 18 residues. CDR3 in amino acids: CAWRGAGGLARSYNEQFF. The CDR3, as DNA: TGTGCCTGGCGGGGGGCAGGGGGACTAGCGAGATCCTACAATGAGCAGTTCTTC.

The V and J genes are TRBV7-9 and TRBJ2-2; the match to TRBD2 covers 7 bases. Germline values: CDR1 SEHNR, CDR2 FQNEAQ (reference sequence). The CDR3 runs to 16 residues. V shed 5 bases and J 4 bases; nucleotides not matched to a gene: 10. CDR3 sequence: CASSVGLGGPTGELFF. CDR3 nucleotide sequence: TGTGCCAGCAGCGTAGGACTAGGAGGCCCCACCGGGGAGCTGTTTTTT.

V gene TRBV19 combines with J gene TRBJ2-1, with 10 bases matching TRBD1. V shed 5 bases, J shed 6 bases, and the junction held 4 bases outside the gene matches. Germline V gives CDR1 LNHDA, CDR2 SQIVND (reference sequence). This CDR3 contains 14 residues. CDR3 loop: CASSLTGGFNEQFF. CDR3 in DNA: TGTGCCAGTAGTTTGACAGGGGGCTTCAATGAGCAGTTCTTC.

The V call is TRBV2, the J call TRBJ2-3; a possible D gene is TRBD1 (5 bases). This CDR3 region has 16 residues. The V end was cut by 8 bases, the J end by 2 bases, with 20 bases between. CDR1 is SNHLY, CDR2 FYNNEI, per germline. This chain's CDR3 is CASEVPYDRATDTQYF. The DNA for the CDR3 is TGTGCCAGCGAAGTTCCCTACGACAGAGCCACAGATACGCAGTATTTT.

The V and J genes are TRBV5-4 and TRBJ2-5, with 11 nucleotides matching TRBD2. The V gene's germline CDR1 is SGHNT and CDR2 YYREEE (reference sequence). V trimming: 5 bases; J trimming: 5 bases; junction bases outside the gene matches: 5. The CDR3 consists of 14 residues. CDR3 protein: CASSSGGARETQYF. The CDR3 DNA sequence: TGTGCCAGCAGTAGCGGGGGGGCGAGGGAGACCCAGTACTTC.

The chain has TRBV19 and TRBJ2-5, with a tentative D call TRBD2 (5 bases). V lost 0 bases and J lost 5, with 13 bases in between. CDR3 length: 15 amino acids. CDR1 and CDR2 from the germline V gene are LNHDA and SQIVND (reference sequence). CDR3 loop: CASSIELHQRETQYF. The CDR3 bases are TGTGCCAGTAGTATAGAGCTCCATCAGCGGGAGACCCAGTACTTC.

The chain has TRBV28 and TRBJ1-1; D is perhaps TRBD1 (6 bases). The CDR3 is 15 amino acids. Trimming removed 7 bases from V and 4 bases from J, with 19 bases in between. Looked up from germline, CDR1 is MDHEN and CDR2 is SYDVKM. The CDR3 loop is CASIITGNRGTEAFF. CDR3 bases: TGTGCCAGCATTATAACAGGGAATCGGGGCACTGAAGCTTTCTTT.

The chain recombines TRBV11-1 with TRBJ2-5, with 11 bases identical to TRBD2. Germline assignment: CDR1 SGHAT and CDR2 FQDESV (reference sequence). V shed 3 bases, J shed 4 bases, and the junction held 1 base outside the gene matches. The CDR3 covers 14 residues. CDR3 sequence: CASSLLAGGETQYF. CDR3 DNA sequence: TGTGCCAGCAGCTTGCTAGCGGGAGGAGAGACCCAGTACTTC. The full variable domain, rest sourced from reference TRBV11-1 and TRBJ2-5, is EAEVAQSPRYKITEKSQAVAFWCDPISGHATLYWYRQILGQGPELLVQFQDESVVDDSQLPKDRFSAERLKGVDSTLKIQPAELGDSAMYLCASSLLAGGETQYFGPGTRLLVL.

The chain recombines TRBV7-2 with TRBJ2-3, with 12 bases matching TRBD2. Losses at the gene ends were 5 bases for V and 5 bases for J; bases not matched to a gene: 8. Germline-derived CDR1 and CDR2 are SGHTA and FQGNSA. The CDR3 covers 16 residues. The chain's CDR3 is CASSASSGGAIDTQYF. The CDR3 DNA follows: TGTGCCAGCAGCGCCTCTAGCGGGGGGGCCATAGATACGCAGTATTTT.

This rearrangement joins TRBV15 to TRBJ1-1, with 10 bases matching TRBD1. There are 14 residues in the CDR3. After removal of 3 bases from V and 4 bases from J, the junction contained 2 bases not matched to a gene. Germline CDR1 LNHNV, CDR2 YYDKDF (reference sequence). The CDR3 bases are TGTGCCACCAGCAGGCGGGACAGGGGCACTGAAGCTTTCTTT. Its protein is CATSRRDRGTEAFF. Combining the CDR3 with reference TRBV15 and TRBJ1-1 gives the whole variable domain DAMVIQNPRYQVTQFGKPVTLSCSQTLNHNVMYWYQQKSSQAPKLLFHYYDKDFNNEADTPDNFQSRRPNTSFCFLDIRSPGLGDTAMYLCATSRRDRGTEAFFGQGTRLTVV.

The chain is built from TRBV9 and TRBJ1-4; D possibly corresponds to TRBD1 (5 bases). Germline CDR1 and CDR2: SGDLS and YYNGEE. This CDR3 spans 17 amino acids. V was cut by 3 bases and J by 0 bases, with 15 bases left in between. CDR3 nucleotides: TGTGCCAGCAGCGGGGGGGGAGAAGGAGCAACTAATGAAAAACTGTTTTTT. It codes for CASSGGGEGATNEKLFF.

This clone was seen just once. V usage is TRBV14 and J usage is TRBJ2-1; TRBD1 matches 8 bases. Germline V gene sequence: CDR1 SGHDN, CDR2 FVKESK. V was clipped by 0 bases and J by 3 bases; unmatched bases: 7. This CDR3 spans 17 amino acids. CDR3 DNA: TGTGCCAGCAGCCAAGATAGGGGGACAGGACTCTACAATGAGCAGTTCTTC. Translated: CASSQDRGTGLYNEQFF.